The rows below give T cell receptor beta chains drawn from one sample of a study of post-analysis software for immune sequencing data. TCRdb independently ran MiXCR on the PCR reads; one entry per CDR3 protein. The sample has 820,000 or so distinct CDR3 sequences; about 57% are singletons. The sequenced sample consisted of blood. These receptors came from a girl between 5 and 17 years old with multiple sclerosis. Both conserved end residues are trimmed from each CDR3. Only some rows state a clone size, as once, few, many or a class for expanded clones.

>.|11|few|TRBV9
ASSAGTTYEQY
>TRBJ1-2|11|.|TRBV29-1
SVERDNGYGYT
>TRBJ1-4|12|.|TRBV6-6
ASRTGPVTEKLF
>TRBJ2-5|11|.|TRBV12-3/TRBV12-4
ASNGRPQETQY
>TRBJ2-2|13|.|TRBV9
ASSPAGTNTGELF
>TRBJ2-1|14|.|TRBV5-5
ASSAMVRERRNEQF
>TRBJ2-1|13|.|TRBV10-2
ASSQTGTTVNEQF
>TRBJ2-3|14|.|TRBV7-9
ASSLPWRGMNDTQY
>TRBJ2-1|13|few|TRBV4-1
ASSQGQGDYNEQF
>TRBJ2-1|9|.|TRBV29-1
SGDLGAEQF
>TRBJ2-5|11|.|TRBV9
ASSHDGGQGMY
>TRBJ1-4|10|.|TRBV25-1
ALGGAGEKLF
>TRBJ2-7|9|.|TRBV29-1
SVRIQAKQY
>TRBJ2-1|13|.|TRBV20-1
SARDGSGAYNEQF
>TRBJ2-5|13|.|TRBV25-1
ASSDGDRAGETQY
>TRBJ2-2|9|few|TRBV29-1
SAGDTGELF
>TRBJ2-3|12|few|TRBV29-1
SVESRTRTDTQY
>TRBJ2-7|11|many|TRBV29-1
SVVGRVSYEQY
>TRBJ2-3|14|few|TRBV7-7
ASSPGLVGSTDTQY
>TRBJ2-1|14|.|TRBV7-9
ASSLGLAAYYNEQF
>TRBJ2-3|11|.|TRBV20-1
SAGGVDTDTQY
>TRBJ2-7|12|few|TRBV4-1
ASTQPDGYYEQY
>TRBJ2-1|12|few|TRBV5-5
ASSVTGTYNEQF
>TRBJ2-1|13|few|TRBV7-9
ASSPGQALINEQF
>TRBJ2-7|13|.|TRBV6-5
ASSYRDRGVYEQY